The rows below give T cell receptor beta chains drawn from one sample of a study of blood T cells in healthy people across ages. Each CDR3 protein gets one entry after TCRdb re-called the 5' RACE reads with MiXCR. The top ten hold 0.65% to 0.95% of the sample, which has more than 900,000 distinct CDR3 sequences, 20% to 25% seen once. This sample was shared with a second study, whose subject was T cells of mothers and their children.

The specimen was blood. The receptors were sampled from a girl aged 2-10 years in good health. CDR3s include the opening cysteine and the closing phenylalanine or tryptophan.

TRBV27	TRBJ2-7	CASSFDRGSYEQYF
TRBV6-5	TRBJ1-1	CASQLSVGWTEAFF
TRBV6-5	-	CASSYLTSGSTNEQFF
TRBV4-1	TRBJ1-4	CASSQDGGTEKLFF
TRBV28	TRBJ1-2	CASSMTGGWGYTF
TRBV9	TRBJ2-6	CASSVAAQGPGANVLTF
TRBV12-3/TRBV12-4	TRBJ1-5	CASMMMKDQPQHF
TRBV7-9	TRBJ1-2	CASSFVADYGYTF
TRBV11-2	TRBJ1-6	CASSPLRANNSPLHF
TRBV5-1	TRBJ2-1	CASSLEGGLSSYNEQFF
TRBV7-7	TRBJ2-7	CASSISADSSYEQYF
TRBV2	TRBJ2-3	CASSAGPGTDTQYF
TRBV7-2	TRBJ2-5	CASTRRWRQETQYF
TRBV20-1	TRBJ2-5	CSAPGLAEETQYF
TRBV12-3/TRBV12-4	TRBJ2-1	CASSLFGLAGGRTNEQFF
TRBV13	TRBJ1-2	CASSLGLRSGYTF
TRBV6-5	TRBJ1-1	CASSYSRADTEAFF
TRBV28	TRBJ2-1	CASTITRGRGASSYNEQFF
TRBV12-3/TRBV12-4	TRBJ2-5	CASSLVVWETQYF
TRBV29-1	TRBJ1-2	CSVLAGGGYTF
TRBV5-1	TRBJ2-5	CASSRDIMGSKETQYF
TRBV20-1	TRBJ2-3	CSANLAGTDTQYF
TRBV29-1	TRBJ1-2	CSVERDRASYGYTF
TRBV27	TRBJ2-7	CASKLGQGYEQYF
TRBV28	TRBJ2-5	CASSLSVAGPQETQYF
TRBV7-2	TRBJ1-3	CASSPSLGGNTIYF
TRBV11-2	TRBJ2-7	CASSLVFGSSYEQYF
TRBV3-1	TRBJ2-1	CASTPDGTGTNEQFF
TRBV27	TRBJ1-2	CATQGLSAGYTF
TRBV12-3/TRBV12-4	TRBJ1-4	CASREQDRNEKLFF
TRBV2	TRBJ2-1	CASTPGAPAGNEQFF
TRBV12-3/TRBV12-4	TRBJ1-2	CASSLLRGFGYTF
TRBV29-1	TRBJ2-1	CSVVESSGDFLPDSYNEQFF
TRBV5-1	TRBJ2-3	CASSAQATDTQYF
TRBV3-1	TRBJ2-7	CASSQGTDFYEQYF
TRBV5-1	TRBJ2-3	CASSPGLAGAASTDTQYF
TRBV12-3/TRBV12-4	TRBJ1-2	CASSLGAGAYGYTF
TRBV5-1	TRBJ2-5	CASSTRDGQETQYF
TRBV29-1	TRBJ2-3	CSVGRTDTQYF
TRBV7-2	TRBJ1-5	CASRNPGGPQHF
TRBV9	TRBJ2-1	CASNPGGLSEQFF
TRBV24-1	TRBJ2-5	CATMAGQVIGETQYF
TRBV20-1	TRBJ1-1	CSARAATRNTEAFF
TRBV4-1	-	CASSQAAGLPIDEQFF
TRBV7-3	TRBJ2-1	CASSQRPSELYYNEQFF
TRBV2	TRBJ2-5	CASSGSDYDGQYF
TRBV7-2	TRBJ2-4	CASSSPLESKNIQYF